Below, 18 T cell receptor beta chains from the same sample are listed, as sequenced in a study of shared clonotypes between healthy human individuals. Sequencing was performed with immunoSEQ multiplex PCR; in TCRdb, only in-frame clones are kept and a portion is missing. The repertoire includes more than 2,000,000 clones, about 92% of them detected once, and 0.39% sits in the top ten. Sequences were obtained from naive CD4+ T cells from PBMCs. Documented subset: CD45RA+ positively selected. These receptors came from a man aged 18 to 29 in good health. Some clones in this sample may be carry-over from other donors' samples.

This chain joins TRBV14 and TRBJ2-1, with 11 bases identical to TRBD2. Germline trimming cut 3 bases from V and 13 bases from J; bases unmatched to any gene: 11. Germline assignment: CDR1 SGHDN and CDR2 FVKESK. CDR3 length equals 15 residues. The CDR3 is CASSQVPGLAGSQFF. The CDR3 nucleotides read TGTGCCAGCAGCCAGGTTCCTGGACTAGCGGGTTCCCAGTTCTTC.

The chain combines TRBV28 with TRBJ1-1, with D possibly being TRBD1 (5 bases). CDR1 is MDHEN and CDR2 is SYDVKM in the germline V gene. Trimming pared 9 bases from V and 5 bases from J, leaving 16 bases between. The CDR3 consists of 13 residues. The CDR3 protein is CASKGRAGTEAFF. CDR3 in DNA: TGTGCCAGTAAAGGTCGCGCAGGGACTGAAGCTTTCTTT.

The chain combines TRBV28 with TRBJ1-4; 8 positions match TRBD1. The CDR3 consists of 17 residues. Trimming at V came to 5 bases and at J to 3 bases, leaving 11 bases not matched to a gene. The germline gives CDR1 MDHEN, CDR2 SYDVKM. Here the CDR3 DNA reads TGTGCCAGCAGTCCCCGGACAGGGTCTTCGTCTAATGAAAAACTGTTTTTT. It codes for CASSPRTGSSSNEKLFF.

CDR3 sequence (DNA): TGTGCCAGTAGTCCAAGACAGGGGCGGATGGCGGGGGTCAACTATGGCTACACCTTC. This encodes CASSPRQGRMAGVNYGYTF. The chain employs TRBV19 and TRBJ1-2, with 8 bases aligning to TRBD1. V dropped 5 bases and J dropped 2; count of bases not matched to a gene: 19. CDR3 length: 19 residues. Germline V gene lookup returns CDR1 LNHDA and CDR2 SQIVND (reference sequence).

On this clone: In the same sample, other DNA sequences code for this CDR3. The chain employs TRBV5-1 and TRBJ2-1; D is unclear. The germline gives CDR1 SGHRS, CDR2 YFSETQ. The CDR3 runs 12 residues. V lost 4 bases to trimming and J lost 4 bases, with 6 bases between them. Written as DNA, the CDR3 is TGCGCCAGCAGCCCTGGGTACAATGAGCAGTTCTTC. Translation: CASSPGYNEQFF.

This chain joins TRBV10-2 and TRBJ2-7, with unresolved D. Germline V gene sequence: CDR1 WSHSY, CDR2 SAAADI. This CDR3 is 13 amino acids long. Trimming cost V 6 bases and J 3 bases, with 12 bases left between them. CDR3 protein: CASRPPSVYEQYF. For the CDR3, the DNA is TGCGCCAGCAGGCCCCCAAGCGTCTACGAGCAGTACTTC.

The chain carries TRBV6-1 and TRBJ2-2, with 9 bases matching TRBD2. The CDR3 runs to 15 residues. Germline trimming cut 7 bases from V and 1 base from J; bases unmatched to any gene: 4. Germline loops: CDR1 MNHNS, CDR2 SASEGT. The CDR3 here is CASTGLARNTGELFF. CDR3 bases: TGTGCCAGCACCGGACTAGCGAGGAACACCGGGGAGCTGTTTTTT.

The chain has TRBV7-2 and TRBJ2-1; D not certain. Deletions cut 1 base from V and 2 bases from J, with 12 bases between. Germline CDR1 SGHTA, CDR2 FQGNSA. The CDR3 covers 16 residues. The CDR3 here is CASSLGSTRPYNEQFF. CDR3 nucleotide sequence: TGTGCCAGCAGCTTAGGATCTACCAGGCCCTACAATGAGCAGTTCTTC.

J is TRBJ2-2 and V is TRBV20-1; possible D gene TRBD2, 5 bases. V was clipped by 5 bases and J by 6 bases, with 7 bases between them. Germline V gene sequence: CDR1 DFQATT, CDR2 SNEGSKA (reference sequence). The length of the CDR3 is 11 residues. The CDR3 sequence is CSADGAGELFF. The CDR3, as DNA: TGCAGTGCTGACGGGGCCGGGGAGCTGTTTTTT.

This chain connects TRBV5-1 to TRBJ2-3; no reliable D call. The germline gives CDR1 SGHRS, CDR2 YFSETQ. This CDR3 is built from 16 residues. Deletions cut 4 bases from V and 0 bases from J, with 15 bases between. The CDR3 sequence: CASSPQVQRSTDTQYF. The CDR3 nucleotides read TGCGCCAGCAGCCCCCAAGTCCAACGGAGCACAGATACGCAGTATTTT.

CDR3 sequence: CASSPPGVSTDTQYF. The CDR3 nucleotides are TGTGCCAGCAGCCCCCCCGGGGTTAGTACAGATACGCAGTATTTT. The chain has TRBV7-8 and TRBJ2-3; D possibly corresponds to TRBD2 (5 bases). CDR1 is SGHVS and CDR2 is FQNEAQ in the germline V gene. This CDR3 comprises 15 residues. Trimming shortened V by 5 bases and J by 3 bases, and 15 bases separated the two germline ends.

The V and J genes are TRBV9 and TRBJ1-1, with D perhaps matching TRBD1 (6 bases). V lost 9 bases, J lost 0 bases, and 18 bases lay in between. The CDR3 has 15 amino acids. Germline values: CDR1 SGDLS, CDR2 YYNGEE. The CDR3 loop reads CAKKCGGRLNTEAFF. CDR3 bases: TGTGCCAAAAAATGTGGGGGGCGCCTGAACACTGAAGCTTTCTTT.

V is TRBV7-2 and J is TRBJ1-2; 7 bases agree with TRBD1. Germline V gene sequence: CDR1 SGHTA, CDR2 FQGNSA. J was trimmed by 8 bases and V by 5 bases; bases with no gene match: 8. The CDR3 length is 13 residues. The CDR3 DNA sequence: TGTGCCAGCAGCGCGCGACAGGGTTTGGGCTACACCTTC. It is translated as CASSARQGLGYTF.

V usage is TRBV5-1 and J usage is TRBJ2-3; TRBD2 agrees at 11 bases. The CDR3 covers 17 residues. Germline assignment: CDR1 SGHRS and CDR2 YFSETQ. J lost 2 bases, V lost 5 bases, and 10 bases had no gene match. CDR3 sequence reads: CASSSGRASHYTDTQYF. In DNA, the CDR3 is TGCGCCAGCAGTAGCGGGAGGGCCTCCCACTACACAGATACGCAGTATTTT.

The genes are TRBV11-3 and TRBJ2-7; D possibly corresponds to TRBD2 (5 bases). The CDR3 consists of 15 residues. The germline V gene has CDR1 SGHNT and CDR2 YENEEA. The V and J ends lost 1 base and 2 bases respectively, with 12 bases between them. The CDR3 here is CASSLGPTGTYEQYF. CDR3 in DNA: TGTGCCAGCAGCTTAGGACCGACGGGAACCTACGAGCAGTACTTC.

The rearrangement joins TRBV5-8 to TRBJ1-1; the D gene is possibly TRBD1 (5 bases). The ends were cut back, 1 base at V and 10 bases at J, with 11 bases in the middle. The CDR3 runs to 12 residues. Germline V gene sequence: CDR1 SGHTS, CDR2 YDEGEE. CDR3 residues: CASSLWGRGAFF. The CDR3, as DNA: TGTGCCAGCAGCTTGTGGGGGAGGGGAGCTTTCTTT. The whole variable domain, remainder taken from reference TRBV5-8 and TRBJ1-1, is EAGVTQSPTHLIKTRGQQATLRCSPISGHTSVYWYQQALGLGLQFLLWYDEGEERNRGNFPPRFSGRQFPNYSSELNVNALELEDSALYLCASSLWGRGAFFGQGTRLTVV.

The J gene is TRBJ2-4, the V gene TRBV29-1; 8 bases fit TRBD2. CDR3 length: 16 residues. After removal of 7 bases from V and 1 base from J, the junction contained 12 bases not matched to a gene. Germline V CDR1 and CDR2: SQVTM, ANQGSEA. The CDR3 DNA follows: TGCAGCGACCCCCGGGGCGGGAGGCGGGCCAAAAACATTCAGTACTTC. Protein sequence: CSDPRGGRRAKNIQYF. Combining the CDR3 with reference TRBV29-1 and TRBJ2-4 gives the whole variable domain SAVISQKPSRDICQRGTSLTIQCQVDSQVTMMFWYRQQPGQSLTLIATANQGSEATYESGFVIDKFPISRPNLTFSTLTVSNMSPEDSSIYLCSDPRGGRRAKNIQYFGAGTRLSVL.

For the CDR3, the DNA is TGTGCCAGCAGCTTCGGGGGTGGGGACCCCTCCTACAATGAGCAGTTCTTC. Its translation: CASSFGGGDPSYNEQFF. V usage is TRBV5-4 and J usage is TRBJ2-1; maybe TRBD2 (6 bases). Trimming removed 2 bases at V and 0 bases at J, with 15 bases between. This CDR3 is 17 amino acids long. Germline CDR1 SGHNT, CDR2 YYREEE (reference sequence). The whole variable domain, filled in from reference TRBV5-4 and TRBJ2-1, reads ETGVTQSPTHLIKTRGQQVTLRCSSQSGHNTVSWYQQALGQGPQFIFQYYREEENGRGNFPPRFSGLQFPNYSSELNVNALELDDSALYLCASSFGGGDPSYNEQFFGPGTRLTVL.